This T cell receptor beta chain was recovered during a study of immunodeficiency (dated by TCRdb to between 2018 and 2021). Concerning the study at large: Repertoire analysis was done to look for VDJ recombination defects and oligoclonality.

Genomic DNA was extracted using the QIAamp DNA Blood Mini Kit and was submitted for immunoSEQ repertoire analysis. CDR3 regions were amplified by multiplex PCR from a standard quantity of genomic DNA template. PCR products were sequenced on an Illumina platform. The source study handled its data this way. Alignment of sequences was done against a reference, and the V, D and J gene definitions came from IMGT. A nearest-neighbor clustering algorithm merged closely related sequences to remove PCR and sequencing errors. V, D and J usage in productive unique and total sequences was analyzed using ImmunoSEQ Analyzer tools and R version 3.6.1. TCRdb took over this immuneACCESS table, retaining in-frame rearrangements with V and J assigned. Such tables are incomplete; in checked studies, under half of the missing clones stem from an unresolved V gene, and the remainder is unexplained. V, J and clone size derive from that table, while D and trimming were established from the DNA sequence. Within this sample are approximately 1,400 clones, with 93% of them counted one time only. The top ten clones comprise roughly 2.8% of the sample.

Before TCR sequencing, CD3+CD8+ T cells were sorted out of fresh PBMCs. Broad study findings and their caveats: Patient CD8+ T cells showed restricted TRB V-J pairing and lower productive entropy than control CD8+ T cells. In entropy comparisons, n=3 (open circles) was shown for patients versus healthy controls, and a thymic development effect was only suggested as possible. Severe oligoclonality, as judged by top-100 and total clonotype frequencies, was observed in patient CD8+ T cells but not in patient CD4+ T cells.

This clone appeared a single time. Its specific antigen is unknown. Base qualities are not recorded, but no much larger clone differs from it by a single base. In the germline V gene, CDR1 corresponds to MNHEY and CDR2 to SVGAGI. Counted from cysteine to phenylalanine, this CDR3 has 15 amino acids. Solely the CDR3 DNA is kept, with 45 bases framed from the first base. V and J lose 7 bases and 8 bases, and a span of 21 bases separates them. The sequence links TRBV6-5 to TRBJ2-1; too little of a D gene remains to name it. Sequencing was carried out using CD8+ T cells from blood. The TCR was taken from a human donor in good health. The nucleotides read TGTGCCAGCACCCTTACTCCTGGTATATGGGATGAGCAGTTCTTC. Its product reads: CASTLTPGIWDEQFF.